This T cell receptor beta chain was recovered during a study of PD-L1 blockade in urothelial cancer. Study at large: Blood drawn 3 weeks (second dose) and 6 weeks after treatment start was analyzed.

Points on this clone: Its target is not known.

The CDR3 has 17 amino acids. From germline, CDR1 is SGHDN and CDR2 FVKESK. J was trimmed by 6 bases and V by 1 base; bases with no gene match: 6. Sequencing was performed with immunoSEQ multiplex PCR; in TCRdb, only in-frame clones are kept and a portion is missing. Of about 26,000 clones in the sample, 70% to 90% are singletons; the top ten hold approximately 32%. General study results and limits: Durable benefit was linked to greater 3-week expansion of tumor-associated blood clones.

Sequenced here: PBMCs, sampled around atezolizumab (anti-PD-L1) treatment. The origin of this receptor is a man aged 55 to 70 with urothelial cancer. This chain connects TRBV14 to TRBJ1-6; the match to TRBD1 covers 10 bases. The CDR3 loop reads CASSQAAWTGGNSPLHF. Here the CDR3 DNA reads TGTGCCAGCAGCCAAGCGGCCTGGACAGGGGGTAATTCACCCCTCCACTTT.